These 12 T cell receptor beta chains came from one sample sequenced in a study of cytomegalovirus exposure and HLA in healthy donors. PCR amplification relied on 60 Vbeta primers (plus 13 Jbeta primers). Method: immunoSEQ multiplex PCR; TCRdb's copy keeps in-frame clones and lacks some. The table has 70,000 to 95,000 clones, approximately 56% seen once. The material sequenced was PBMCs. These receptors came from a woman aged 25 to 39 in good health and CMV-seropositive.

The chain couples TRBV30 to TRBJ1-1; D remains ambiguous. Germline V lookup: CDR1 GTSNPN, CDR2 SVGIG (reference sequence). V was shortened by 5 bases and J by 0 bases, with 13 bases between the two germline ends. The CDR3 length is 14 residues. The CDR3 reads CAWSRGQMNTEAFF. The CDR3 DNA is TGTGCCTGGTCACGTGGGCAGATGAACACTGAAGCTTTCTTT.

The rearrangement uses TRBV5-5 and TRBJ2-7; D is uncertain. The germline V and J ends were trimmed by 1 base and 0 bases, with 11 bases remaining between them. The CDR3 spans 15 residues. Germline assignment: CDR1 SGHKS and CDR2 YYEKEE (reference sequence). The CDR3 bases are TGTGCCAGCAGCTTGTACTTGGCTAGCTCCTACGAGCAGTACTTC. This gives the protein CASSLYLASSYEQYF. Based on the CDR3 plus reference TRBV5-5 and TRBJ2-7, the full variable domain is DAGVTQSPTHLIKTRGQQVTLRCSPISGHKSVSWYQQVLGQGPQFIFQYYEKEERGRGNFPDRFSARQFPNYSSELNVNALLLGDSALYLCASSLYLASSYEQYFGPGTRLTVT.

This chain links TRBV19 with TRBJ1-5; D is possibly TRBD1 (5 bases). The CDR3 is 15 residues long. Germline V gene data show CDR1 as LNHDA and CDR2 as SQIVND (reference sequence). Trimming took off 3 bases at V and 7 bases at J, with 16 bases between the two ends. The CDR3 loop is CASSINRQSHQPQHF. CDR3 in DNA: TGTGCCAGTAGTATCAATCGACAGTCACACCAGCCCCAGCATTTT.

This clone was seen just once. The V gene is TRBV4-1, the J gene TRBJ1-3; no reliable D call. This CDR3 has 14 amino acids. The V end lost 6 bases, the J end lost 1 base, and 10 bases lay between the germline ends. Per germline, CDR1 MGHRA and CDR2 YSYEKL. The CDR3 here is CASRSTDSGNTIYF. The DNA of the CDR3 is TGCGCCAGCAGGTCAACAGATTCTGGAAACACCATATATTTT.

V usage is TRBV5-1 and J usage is TRBJ2-5, with TRBD2 matching 10 bases. TRBJ2-7 explains the end of the DNA better; the J call may be wrong. The CDR3 runs 17 residues. CDR1 and CDR2 (germline): SGHRS, YFSETQ. The CDR3: CASSLGFVASGGYEQYF. The CDR3 bases are TGCGCCAGCAGCTTGGGTTTCGTGGCTAGCGGGGGCTACGAGCAGTACTTC.

This clone was counted a few times. The gene calls are TRBV6-4 and TRBJ2-1, with 13 nucleotides matching TRBD2. V was pared by 3 bases and J by 7 bases, with 6 bases of the junction left unmatched. Germline assignment: CDR1 MRHNA and CDR2 SNTAGT. The CDR3 loop spans 16 amino acids. The CDR3 region has the DNA TGTGCCAGCAGTGAAACTAGCGGGGGGGCCGCTAATGAGCAGTTCTTC. Protein sequence: CASSETSGGAANEQFF.

V and J are TRBV5-6 and TRBJ1-1, with TRBD1 identical over 8 bases. This CDR3 is 15 amino acids long. V shed 4 bases and J 1 base; nucleotides not matched to a gene: 6. Germline CDR1 is SGHDT and CDR2 is YYEEEE. The CDR3 is CASSGWTGRNTEAFF. CDR3 DNA sequence: TGTGCCAGCAGCGGGTGGACAGGGCGGAACACTGAAGCTTTCTTT.

This clone was seen just once. CDR3 in amino acids: CASSSGTRETQYF. CDR3 in DNA: TGTGCCAGCAGCTCGGGAACGAGAGAGACCCAGTACTTC. The chain recombines TRBV7-2 with TRBJ2-5; perhaps TRBD2 as D (5 bases). Germline-derived CDR1 and CDR2 are SGHTA and FQGNSA. Trimming took off 4 bases at V and 4 bases at J, with 10 bases between the two ends. The CDR3 has 13 amino acids.

The V and J genes are TRBV6-6 and TRBJ1-1, with 7 bases aligning to TRBD1. Germline V gene sequence: CDR1 MNHNY, CDR2 SVGAGI (reference sequence). The CDR3 loop spans 15 amino acids. Trimming took 5 bases from V and 1 from J; bases not matched to a gene: 7. CDR3 sequence reads: CASSAPGQKNTEAFF. As DNA, the CDR3 is TGTGCCAGCAGTGCACCGGGACAGAAGAACACTGAAGCTTTCTTT.

The chain is built from TRBV6-1 and TRBJ1-1, with 7 bases lining up with TRBD1. Trimming cost V 4 bases and J 1 base; bases outside gene matches: 6. CDR1 and CDR2 from the germline V gene are MNHNS and SASEGT. The CDR3 sequence is 15 residues long. CDR3 sequence: CASSGDSRPNTEAFF. CDR3 DNA sequence: TGTGCCAGCAGTGGGGACAGTCGACCGAACACTGAAGCTTTCTTT.

V is TRBV5-1 and J is TRBJ1-1; D gene uncertain. The germline V and J ends were trimmed by 1 base and 0 bases, with 7 bases remaining between them. The CDR3 totals 14 residues. Germline loops: CDR1 SGHRS, CDR2 YFSETQ. The CDR3: CASSLTGVNTEAFF. The CDR3 DNA follows: TGCGCCAGCAGCTTGACGGGAGTGAACACTGAAGCTTTCTTT.

This sequence joins TRBV30 and TRBJ1-6, with a tentative D call TRBD1 (6 bases). The CDR3 is made up of 13 amino acids. Germline V gives CDR1 GTSNPN, CDR2 SVGIG (reference sequence). The V end was cut by 0 bases, the J end by 10 bases, with 10 bases between. The CDR3 region is CAWSVQGRSPLHF. The CDR3 DNA reads as TGTGCCTGGAGTGTACAGGGACGGTCACCCCTCCACTTT. Complete variable domain (other parts from reference TRBV30 and TRBJ1-6): SQTIHQWPATLVQPVGSPLSLECTVEGTSNPNLYWYRQAAGRGLQLLFYSVGIGQISSEVPQNLSASRPQDRQFILSSKKLLLSDSGFYLCAWSVQGRSPLHFGNGTRLTVT.